The 5 T cell receptor beta chains below all came from one sample that was sequenced in a study of blood T cell repertoires in COVID-19. Here immunoSEQ multiplex PCR was the method, and the copy in TCRdb shows in-frame clones only, minus some. The sample lists approximately 260,000 clones, about four fifths occurring once. Sequencing was performed on peripheral blood. The receptors derive from a woman aged 80 or older with acute or convalescent COVID-19.

The chain joins TRBV10-3 to TRBJ2-5; 9 bases agree with TRBD2. This CDR3 region has 15 residues. With 2 bases clipped from V and 3 bases from J, the junction kept 4 bases outside the gene matches. Germline CDR1 ENHRY, CDR2 SYGVKD. This chain's CDR3 is CAISEGLAGKETQYF. CDR3 nucleotides: TGTGCCATCAGTGAGGGTCTAGCGGGGAAAGAGACCCAGTACTTC.

The chain links TRBV5-6 to TRBJ2-1; 9 bases are a match to TRBD1. Germline V gene sequence: CDR1 SGHDT, CDR2 YYEEEE. Trimming cost V 2 bases and J 0 bases; bases outside gene matches: 6. This CDR3 spans 17 amino acids. CDR3 sequence: CASSFRTGVSSYNEQFF. The CDR3 DNA reads TGTGCCAGCAGCTTTAGGACAGGGGTCAGCTCCTACAATGAGCAGTTCTTC.

The CDR3 coding sequence is TGTGCCAGCAGCGCCCAAAGGGGCGACATCCCCCCGTACTTC. Its translation is CASSAQRGDIPPYF. The V call is TRBV7-9, the J call TRBJ2-7, with D maybe TRBD1 (5 bases). The CDR3 is 14 residues long. Germline values: CDR1 SEHNR, CDR2 FQNEAQ (reference sequence). Trimming cost V 5 bases and J 12 bases, with 23 bases left between them.

The count of this clone is one. This rearrangement joins TRBV3-1 (or the pseudogene TRBV3-2) to TRBJ1-6, with 7 nucleotides matching TRBD1. Germline lookup yields CDR1 LGHDT and CDR2 YNNKEL (reference sequence). J gave up 6 bases and V 3 bases, and 8 bases lay outside the gene matches. The CDR3 is 16 residues long. In nucleotides, the CDR3 is TGTGCCAGCAGCCACGGGACAGTGAGAGGTAATTCACCCCTCCACTTT. Its translation is CASSHGTVRGNSPLHF.

This sequence joins TRBV2 and TRBJ1-2; no reliable D call. The V end lost 4 bases, the J end lost 4 bases, and 16 bases lay between the germline ends. The CDR3 totals 15 residues. CDR1 is SNHLY and CDR2 is FYNNEI in the germline V gene. The DNA of the CDR3 is TGTGCCAGCAGTGCGAATTTCGGGAGCCTCTATGGCTACACCTTC. Translation gives CASSANFGSLYGYTF. The full variable domain, rest sourced from reference TRBV2 and TRBJ1-2, is EPEVTQTPSHQVTQMGQEVILRCVPISNHLYFYWYRQILGQKVEFLVSFYNNEISEKSEIFDDQFSVERPDGSNFTLKIRSTKLEDSAMYFCASSANFGSLYGYTFGSGTRLTVV.